This T cell receptor (beta chain) was obtained from a study of radiation and T cells in renal cell carcinoma. Remarks on this clone: Its target is unknown.

Germline V gives CDR1 SGHAT, CDR2 FQNNGV. This CDR3 has 16 amino acids. Trimming took off 0 bases at V and 4 bases at J, with 14 bases between the two ends. Study-level results: Baseline intratumoral clonotype presence is unknown without pretreatment biopsies.

The table came from immunoSEQ multiplex PCR; TCRdb's copy has only in-frame clones and leaves some out. In the table there are 150,000 or so clones, about nine tenths of which are singletons. Time point here: baseline pretreatment blood. This sample's treatment: 15 Gy SBRT to primary tumor, nephrectomy 4 weeks later. This renal cell carcinoma was of the clear cell type. The sequence was obtained from a woman in her sixties or seventies with renal cell carcinoma. Specimen: blood, collected from a patient whose treatment included radiotherapy and nephrectomy. The genes are TRBV11-2 and TRBJ2-3, with D possibly matching TRBD2 (6 bases). CDR3 sequence (DNA): TGTGCCAGCAGCTTAGATCGGGGGAGGTTCCCAGATACGCAGTATTTT. The encoded protein is CASSLDRGRFPDTQYF. Complete variable domain (other parts from reference TRBV11-2 and TRBJ2-3): EAGVAQSPRYKIIEKRQSVAFWCNPISGHATLYWYQQILGQGPKLLIQFQNNGVVDDSQLPKDRFSAERLKGVDSTLKIQPAKLEDSAVYLCASSLDRGRFPDTQYFGPGTRLTVL.